One and the same sample provided the 25 T cell receptor beta chains below, sequenced in a study of T cell responses to AZD1222 COVID-19 vaccine (dated by TCRdb to about 2021). Reading the label with the study, this specimen's time point is: baseline before first vaccination. The protocol used for the library was the immunoSEQ multiplex PCR assay. TCRdb holds this immuneACCESS table with in-frame rearrangements only. Some clones are missing; in checked studies, unresolved V genes explain under half, and the rest has no known cause. The sample table lists some 94,000 clones, around 90% of them with a count of one. Of the sample, roughly 12% is held by the ten largest clones. This specimen consisted of peripheral blood, obtained on day 0 of AZD1222 vaccination. The receptors were gathered from an adult in good health.

DNA for the CDR3: TGTGCCAGTAGGGAGGACCGGACCGATAATGAAAAACTGTTTTTT. This gives the protein CASREDRTDNEKLFF. The J gene is TRBJ1-4, the V gene TRBV19, with no clear D. V was cut by 6 bases and J by 4 bases, with 15 bases left in between. Germline V gene lookup returns CDR1 LNHDA and CDR2 SQIVND (reference sequence). The CDR3 extends over 15 amino acids.

This sequence joins TRBV12-3 or TRBV12-4 and TRBJ2-1, with D possibly being TRBD2 (6 bases). V lost 10 bases and J lost 5, with 15 bases in between. This CDR3 region has 13 residues. This chain's CDR3 is CAISRRDHNEQFF. The CDR3 DNA reads as TGTGCCATCTCCCGGAGGGACCACAATGAGCAGTTCTTC.

The chain combines TRBV6-2 or TRBV6-3 with TRBJ1-2, with D tentatively TRBD1 (6 bases). The V end lost 4 bases, the J end lost 1 base, and 13 bases lay between the germline ends. Germline-derived CDR1 and CDR2 are MNHEY and SVGEGT. This CDR3 comprises 15 residues. CDR3 protein: CASSSGTKNNYGYTF. CDR3 DNA: TGTGCCAGCAGTTCCGGGACAAAAAATAACTATGGCTACACCTTC.

The J gene is TRBJ2-2, the V gene TRBV9; TRBD1 aligns across 7 bases. The V segment lost 3 bases and the J segment 7 bases; nucleotides outside the gene matches: 12. This CDR3 is 16 amino acids long. Germline V lookup: CDR1 SGDLS, CDR2 YYNGEE. CDR3 sequence: CASSATGQERVGELFF. In DNA form, the CDR3 reads TGTGCCAGCAGCGCCACCGGACAGGAAAGGGTCGGGGAGCTGTTTTTT.

This clone was seen only once. The V call is TRBV10-2, the J call TRBJ1-5; D is undetermined. Trimming took 4 bases from V and 9 from J, leaving 16 bases between them. The CDR3 is 14 residues long. Germline values: CDR1 WSHSY, CDR2 SAAADI. CDR3 in amino acids: CASSGDILRAPQHF. The CDR3 DNA follows: TGCGCCAGCAGTGGTGACATCCTAAGGGCGCCCCAGCATTTT.

This rearrangement joins TRBV5-5 to TRBJ1-3; 7 nucleotides align to TRBD1. The CDR3 spans 17 residues. V shed 4 bases, J shed 0 bases, and the junction held 10 bases outside the gene matches. The germline CDR1 and CDR2 sequences are SGHKS and YYEKEE (reference sequence). CDR3 sequence: CASSRATTGISGNTIYF. The CDR3 DNA reads TGTGCCAGCAGCCGGGCAACGACAGGGATCTCTGGAAACACCATATATTTT.

V gene TRBV3-1 (or the pseudogene TRBV3-2) combines with J gene TRBJ1-1; D is ambiguous. The CDR3 extends over 16 amino acids. Germline V CDR1 and CDR2: LGHDT, YNNKEL (reference sequence). Trimming cost V 5 bases and J 0 bases, with 16 bases left between them. The CDR3 region is CASSKVKLTMNTEAFF. Here the CDR3 DNA reads TGTGCCAGCAGCAAGGTTAAGCTTACCATGAACACTGAAGCTTTCTTT.

V gene TRBV7-8 combines with J gene TRBJ1-4; 7 bases agree with TRBD1. The CDR3 is 15 amino acids. Germline assignment: CDR1 SGHVS and CDR2 FQNEAQ. The junction had 7 bases not matched to a gene; V was cut back by 1 base and J by 8 bases. CDR3 coding DNA: TGTGCCAGCAGCTTAGGTGACAGGGAGGTCGAAAAACTGTTTTTT. It translates to CASSLGDREVEKLFF. Full variable domain (remainder filled in from reference TRBV7-8 and TRBJ1-4): GAGVSQSPRYKVAKRGQDVALRCDPISGHVSLFWYQQALGQGPEFLTYFQNEAQLDKSGLPSDRFFAERPEGSVSTLKIQRTQQEDSAVYLCASSLGDREVEKLFFGSGTQLSVL.

The V gene is TRBV19, the J gene TRBJ2-7, with 9 bases identical to TRBD1. Unmatched junction bases numbered 11, after V lost 11 bases and J lost 3 bases. Germline CDR1 reads LNHDA; CDR2 reads SQIVND (reference sequence). This CDR3 is 14 amino acids long. The CDR3 is CASSGADRGYEQYF. The DNA of the CDR3 is TGTGCCTCTTCCGGCGCGGACAGGGGCTACGAGCAGTACTTC.

The gene calls are TRBV28 and TRBJ2-1; 12 bases are a match to TRBD2. The junction had 8 bases not matched to a gene; V was cut back by 6 bases and J by 8 bases. Germline V lookup: CDR1 MDHEN, CDR2 SYDVKM. The CDR3 has 15 amino acids. CDR3 nucleotides: TGTGCCAGCAGGTCCCTAGCGGGAGGGCCGTATGAGCAGTTCTTC. Amino acids: CASRSLAGGPYEQFF.

The J gene is TRBJ1-6, the V gene TRBV4-1; D not resolved. V was trimmed by 1 base and J by 10 bases, leaving 14 bases between them. The CDR3 spans 15 residues. Germline V gives CDR1 MGHRA, CDR2 YSYEKL. This CDR3 is CASSQVGGGISPLHF. For the CDR3, the DNA is TGCGCCAGCAGCCAAGTGGGAGGAGGAATCTCACCCCTCCACTTT.

The chain recombines TRBV19 with TRBJ2-1; 7 nucleotides match TRBD1. The CDR3 has 14 residues. The V segment lost 5 bases and the J segment 3 bases; nucleotides outside the gene matches: 4. Germline V gives CDR1 LNHDA, CDR2 SQIVND (reference sequence). CDR3 DNA sequence: TGTGCCAGTAGTCGACAGGGCCTCTACAATGAGCAGTTCTTC. As protein: CASSRQGLYNEQFF.

V is TRBV6-6 and J is TRBJ2-7, with D hard to call. Germline V gives CDR1 MNHNY, CDR2 SVGAGI (reference sequence). The CDR3 runs to 13 residues. V dropped 4 bases and J dropped 9 bases, with 16 bases sitting between them. CDR3 in amino acids: CASSLGQPRGQYF. CDR3 bases: TGTGCCAGCAGTTTAGGCCAACCGAGAGGGCAGTACTTC.

The chain has TRBV30 and TRBJ2-7, with 7 bases that match TRBD1. The CDR3 spans 13 residues. Germline values: CDR1 GTSNPN, CDR2 SVGIG (reference sequence). Trimming at V came to 2 bases and at J to 2 bases, leaving 3 bases not matched to a gene. The CDR3 nucleotides are TGTGCCTGGAGTACAGGGGAGACCTACGAGCAGTACTTC. Its protein product is CAWSTGETYEQYF.

The J gene is TRBJ1-4, the V gene TRBV6-5; D gene ambiguous. V was trimmed by 6 bases and J by 3 bases, leaving 8 bases between them. There are 13 residues in the CDR3. Germline CDR1 reads MNHEY; CDR2 reads SVGAGI. CDR3 residues: CASRERANEKLFF. CDR3 sequence (DNA): TGTGCCAGCAGGGAGAGGGCTAATGAAAAACTGTTTTTT.

This chain links TRBV30 with TRBJ2-3; no firm D call. CDR3 size: 11 residues. V was pared by 1 base and J by 6 bases, with 5 bases between. Germline V gene data show CDR1 as GTSNPN and CDR2 as SVGIG (reference sequence). CDR3: CAWSGLDTQYF. As DNA, the CDR3 is TGTGCCTGGAGTGGTTTGGATACGCAGTATTTT.

The rearrangement joins TRBV19 to TRBJ2-3, with TRBD1 as a possible D gene (5 bases). Germline V gene sequence: CDR1 LNHDA, CDR2 SQIVND (reference sequence). The germline V and J ends were trimmed by 7 bases and 3 bases, with 14 bases remaining between them. The CDR3 is 14 residues long. In DNA form, the CDR3 reads TGTGCCAGTACCTTCCAGGGTAGGACAGATACGCAGTATTTT. Residues: CASTFQGRTDTQYF.

This sequence joins TRBV7-9 and TRBJ1-1; TRBD1 is a possible D gene (6 bases). The V end lost 5 bases, the J end lost 2 bases, and 27 bases lay between the germline ends. Germline values: CDR1 SEHNR, CDR2 FQNEAQ (reference sequence). The CDR3 is made up of 19 amino acids. The CDR3 sequence: CASSLAGRFLGTPNTEAFF. CDR3 DNA: TGTGCCAGCAGCCTCGCCGGTCGATTTTTAGGGACACCAAACACTGAAGCTTTCTTT. The complete variable domain, with remaining parts taken from reference TRBV7-9 and TRBJ1-1, reads DTGVSQNPRHKITKRGQNVTFRCDPISEHNRLYWYRQTLGQGPEFLTYFQNEAQLEKSRLLSDRFSAERPKGSFSTLEIQRTEQGDSAMYLCASSLAGRFLGTPNTEAFFGQGTRLTVV.

This rearrangement joins TRBV6-4 to TRBJ1-6; 10 bases match TRBD1. The CDR3 is made up of 14 amino acids. V was pared by 6 bases and J by 7 bases, with 3 bases of the junction left unmatched. Per the germline V gene, CDR1 is MRHNA and CDR2 is SNTAGT. The CDR3 nucleotides are TGTGCCAGCAGGGGGACAGGGGTAAATTCACCCCTCCACTTT. Translating it yields CASRGTGVNSPLHF.

This rearrangement joins TRBV10-3 to TRBJ2-7; D not certain. Germline CDR1 reads ENHRY; CDR2 reads SYGVKD. CDR3 size: 12 residues. Trimming removed 0 bases from V and 10 bases from J, with 10 bases in between. The CDR3 DNA sequence: TGTGCCATCAGTGAGTCGACGTTTGGCCAGTACTTC. Translated, it gives CAISESTFGQYF.

The chain is built from TRBV5-4 and TRBJ1-2, with no clear D. The CDR3 extends over 15 amino acids. The V end was cut by 4 bases, the J end by 5 bases, with 18 bases between. The germline V gene has CDR1 SGHNT and CDR2 YYREEE (reference sequence). The CDR3 coding sequence is TGTGCCAGCAGCAAACCTGGGGAGGCTAGGTATGGCTACACCTTC. This sequence encodes CASSKPGEARYGYTF.

The chain combines TRBV3-1 (or the pseudogene TRBV3-2) with TRBJ1-3; D call uncertain. Germline V gene data show CDR1 as LGHDT and CDR2 as YNNKEL (reference sequence). Deletions cut 0 bases from V and 0 bases from J, with 12 bases between. The CDR3 spans 17 residues. The CDR3: CASSQDFQSYSGNTIYF. The CDR3 DNA follows: TGTGCCAGCAGCCAAGACTTCCAGTCCTACTCTGGAAACACCATATATTTT.

The J gene is TRBJ2-5, the V gene TRBV19; D is ambiguous. Germline lookup yields CDR1 LNHDA and CDR2 SQIVND (reference sequence). V lost 4 bases and J lost 7, with 25 bases in between. The CDR3 is 17 amino acids. This chain's CDR3 is CASSKQVGPVLRGTQYF. DNA of the CDR3: TGTGCCAGTAGTAAGCAGGTCGGTCCCGTCCTCAGAGGGACCCAGTACTTC.

V gene TRBV13 combines with J gene TRBJ1-4, with 10 nucleotides matching TRBD1. The germline V gene encodes CDR1 PRHDT and CDR2 FYEKMQ (reference sequence). The CDR3 is 17 amino acids. Trimming took 5 bases from V and 7 from J; bases not matched to a gene: 13. As DNA, the CDR3 is TGTGCCAGCAGCCCGTCGACAGGGGGCAGGGCAGGTGAAAAACTGTTTTTT. Amino acids: CASSPSTGGRAGEKLFF.

The chain recombines TRBV18 with TRBJ2-1; TRBD1 might be the D (6 bases). This CDR3 spans 15 amino acids. Germline V gene sequence: CDR1 KGHSH, CDR2 LQKENI. V gave up 1 base and J gave up 7 bases, with 14 bases separating them. The CDR3 DNA reads TGTGCCAGCTCACCACGGCAACGCCAGGGGAATGAGCAGTTCTTC. Translating gives CASSPRQRQGNEQFF. The full variable domain, its missing parts supplied by reference TRBV18 and TRBJ2-1, is NAGVMQNPRHLVRRRGQEARLRCSPMKGHSHVYWYRQLPEEGLKFMVYLQKENIIDESGMPKERFSAEFPKEGPSILRIQQVVRGDSAAYFCASSPRQRQGNEQFFGPGTRLTVL.